This TCR beta chain was profiled in a study of T cell changes during pregnancy in multiple sclerosis. The V gene's germline CDR1 is SGHAT and CDR2 FQNNGV. After removal of 2 bases from V and 6 bases from J, the junction contained 6 bases not matched to a gene. This CDR3 is 16 amino acids long. Sequenced by immunoSEQ multiplex PCR; TCRdb stores in-frame clones only, minus some. The repertoire has around 58,000 clones, roughly nine tenths of them found once; the top ten carry just over 0.85%. J is TRBJ1-6 and V is TRBV11-2, with 8 bases lining up with TRBD1. This receptor was taken from a female donor with multiple sclerosis, enrolled in a pregnancy study. The starting material was peripheral blood, obtained before pregnancy. As DNA, the CDR3 is TGTGCCAGCAGCTTATCCGGGGACAGGATTAATTCACCCCTCCACTTT. Its protein is CASSLSGDRINSPLHF.